Presented here are 22 T cell receptor beta chains from one specimen sequenced in a study of blood T cell repertoires in COVID-19. The protocol was immunoSEQ multiplex PCR, while the TCRdb copy is restricted to in-frame clones and leaves out a portion. This repertoire shows approximately 70,000 clones, approximately 90% found once; its top ten account for 4.5% to 5.5%. Sequenced: peripheral blood. These receptors all come from a woman in her late teens or twenties with acute or convalescent COVID-19.

The chain uses TRBV28 and TRBJ2-1, with TRBD1 identical over 7 bases. The CDR3 covers 16 residues. J was trimmed by 3 bases and V by 4 bases; bases with no gene match: 9. The germline V gene encodes CDR1 MDHEN and CDR2 SYDVKM. The CDR3 protein is CASSSPPRTGYNEQFF. The DNA for the CDR3 is TGTGCCAGCAGTTCCCCCCCTCGGACAGGCTACAATGAGCAGTTCTTC. The entire variable domain, with the rest obtained from reference TRBV28 and TRBJ2-1, is as follows: DVKVTQSSRYLVKRTGEKVFLECVQDMDHENMFWYRQDPGLGLRLIYFSYDVKMKEKGDIPEGYSVSREKKERFSLILESASTNQTSMYLCASSSPPRTGYNEQFFGPGTRLTVL.

The chain joins TRBV4-1 to TRBJ1-4; D remains ambiguous. The germline V gene has CDR1 MGHRA and CDR2 YSYEKL. The V end lost 0 bases, the J end lost 1 base, and 6 bases lay between the germline ends. The length of the CDR3 is 15 residues. The CDR3 sequence: CASSQERVTNEKLFF. As DNA, the CDR3 is TGCGCCAGCAGCCAAGAGAGAGTAACTAATGAAAAACTGTTTTTT.

The chain is built from TRBV4-1 and TRBJ1-1, with 8 bases identical to TRBD1. Germline CDR1 and CDR2: MGHRA and YSYEKL. This CDR3 region has 16 residues. With V trimmed by 1 base and J by 1 base, 5 bases remained unmatched. CDR3 sequence reads: CASSQGTGNQNTEAFF. The CDR3 coding sequence is TGCGCCAGCAGCCAAGGGACAGGGAATCAGAACACTGAAGCTTTCTTT.

The genes are TRBV25-1 and TRBJ2-1, with TRBD1 matching over 9 bases. This CDR3 is 18 amino acids long. The ends lost 3 bases at V and 6 bases at J; junction bases unmatched: 15. The V gene's germline CDR1 is MGHDK and CDR2 SYGVNS. This CDR3 is CASSDLHRPGTGSNEQFF. CDR3 DNA: TGTGCCAGCAGTGATCTTCACCGTCCCGGGACAGGGTCCAATGAGCAGTTCTTC. The whole variable domain, remainder taken from reference TRBV25-1 and TRBJ2-1, is EADIYQTPRYLVIGTGKKITLECSQTMGHDKMYWYQQDPGMELHLIHYSYGVNSTEKGDLSSESTVSRIRTEHFPLTLESARPSHTSQYLCASSDLHRPGTGSNEQFFGPGTRLTVL.

The J gene is TRBJ2-1, the V gene TRBV15; a possible D gene is TRBD2 (6 bases). Germline V gene sequence: CDR1 LNHNV, CDR2 YYDKDF (reference sequence). The CDR3 is 16 residues long. V was shortened by 1 base and J by 0 bases, with 10 bases between the two germline ends. CDR3 loop: CATSRGYGSSYNEQFF. The CDR3 DNA reads as TGTGCCACCAGCAGAGGGTACGGGAGCTCCTACAATGAGCAGTTCTTC.

The chain carries TRBV6-1 and TRBJ2-2; possible D gene TRBD2, 6 bases. V shed 3 bases and J shed 6 bases, with 17 bases lying between them. There are 16 residues in the CDR3. Germline V gene data show CDR1 as MNHNS and CDR2 as SASEGT. CDR3 DNA: TGTGCCAGCAGTGATGATGTCGGCAGCGGGTCCGGGGAGCTGTTTTTT. Protein sequence: CASSDDVGSGSGELFF.

The chain joins TRBV3-1 (or the pseudogene TRBV3-2) to TRBJ1-6, with D possibly being TRBD1 (6 bases). The CDR3 runs 13 residues. The ends were cut back, 4 bases at V and 7 bases at J, with 8 bases in the middle. Per germline, CDR1 LGHDT and CDR2 YNNKEL (reference sequence). The CDR3 bases are TGTGCCAGCAGCCTGCAGGGGAATTCACCCCTCCACTTT. It translates to CASSLQGNSPLHF.

The rearrangement links TRBV9 to TRBJ2-7, with 8 bases fitting TRBD2. Trimming took 4 bases from V and 6 from J; bases not matched to a gene: 9. This CDR3 is built from 14 residues. CDR1 is SGDLS, CDR2 YYNGEE, per germline. The CDR3 coding sequence is TGTGCCAGCAGCCCTGGACTAGCTCCGGTCGAGCAGTACTTC. It translates to CASSPGLAPVEQYF.

CDR3 nucleotides: TGTGCCAGCAGCTTGGCGCACAAGAACACTGAAGCTTTCTTT. Amino acids: CASSLAHKNTEAFF. The chain uses TRBV5-6 and TRBJ1-1; D not resolved. V was clipped by 0 bases and J by 1 base, with 7 bases between them. The CDR3 is 14 amino acids. In germline, CDR1 is SGHDT, CDR2 YYEEEE. Using reference TRBV5-6 and TRBJ1-1 for the parts outside the CDR3, the full variable domain is DAGVTQSPTHLIKTRGQQVTLRCSPKSGHDTVSWYQQALGQGPQFIFQYYEEEERQRGNFPDRFSGHQFPNYSSELNVNALLLGDSALYLCASSLAHKNTEAFFGQGTRLTVV.

V and J are TRBV7-9 and TRBJ2-3; D perhaps matches TRBD2 (6 bases). The germline V gene encodes CDR1 SEHNR and CDR2 FQNEAQ (reference sequence). The CDR3 is 15 amino acids. V lost 4 bases and J 2 bases, leaving 13 bases between the germline ends. The CDR3 nucleotides read TGTGCCAGCAGCTCCACGGGACTCATCACAGATACGCAGTATTTT. Encoded protein: CASSSTGLITDTQYF.

The V call is TRBV5-1, the J call TRBJ1-6; a weak D match, TRBD1 (6 bases). Germline loops: CDR1 SGHRS, CDR2 YFSETQ. This CDR3 spans 15 amino acids. V lost 0 bases to trimming and J lost 7 bases, with 11 bases between them. In nucleotides, the CDR3 is TGCGCCAGCAGCTTGGATCTGGGGGCAAATTCACCCCTCCACTTT. Amino acid sequence: CASSLDLGANSPLHF.

This clone was picked up a small number of times. The rearrangement uses TRBV28 and TRBJ1-1, with D perhaps matching TRBD1 (6 bases). V lost 3 bases, J lost 4 bases, and 9 bases lay in between. The CDR3 is made up of 13 amino acids. CDR1 and CDR2 (germline): MDHEN, SYDVKM. The DNA of the CDR3 is TGTGCCAGCAGTTTTGCAGGGGTCACTGAAGCTTTCTTT. Amino acid sequence: CASSFAGVTEAFF. Combining the CDR3 with reference TRBV28 and TRBJ1-1 gives the whole variable domain DVKVTQSSRYLVKRTGEKVFLECVQDMDHENMFWYRQDPGLGLRLIYFSYDVKMKEKGDIPEGYSVSREKKERFSLILESASTNQTSMYLCASSFAGVTEAFFGQGTRLTVV.

This clone was recorded only once. The J gene is TRBJ2-1, the V gene TRBV24-1; 9 bases line up with TRBD2. CDR1 is KGHDR, CDR2 SFDVKD, per germline. The CDR3 sequence is 19 residues long. Losses at the gene ends were 3 bases for V and 5 bases for J; bases not matched to a gene: 16. The CDR3 loop reads CATSDPPRTREGQNNEQFF. In DNA form, the CDR3 reads TGTGCCACCAGTGATCCACCGCGGACGCGGGAGGGGCAGAACAATGAGCAGTTCTTC.

V usage is TRBV6-2 or TRBV6-3 and J usage is TRBJ2-7; 10 bases fit TRBD1. Germline-derived CDR1 and CDR2 are MNHEY and SVGEGT. With 5 bases clipped from V and 7 bases from J, the junction kept 8 bases outside the gene matches. This CDR3 has 14 residues. This CDR3 is CASSRDRGLGEQYF. The DNA for the CDR3 is TGTGCCAGCAGTCGGGACAGGGGACTAGGGGAGCAGTACTTC.

The V gene is TRBV18, the J gene TRBJ2-5; the D is unclear. The CDR3 totals 13 residues. Per germline, CDR1 KGHSH and CDR2 LQKENI. Trimming took off 6 bases at V and 3 bases at J, with 11 bases between the two ends. The CDR3 DNA sequence: TGTGCCAGCTCGTCAGGTTGGGAAGAGACCCAGTACTTC. This translates into CASSSGWEETQYF.

The genes are TRBV7-9 and TRBJ2-7; D remains unclear. Germline V gene data show CDR1 as SEHNR and CDR2 as FQNEAQ (reference sequence). This CDR3 region has 14 residues. V lost 5 bases, J lost 5 bases, and 16 bases lay in between. The CDR3 DNA follows: TGTGCCAGCAGCAAACAGTTACCCCAGGACGAGCAGTACTTC. Amino acid sequence: CASSKQLPQDEQYF. Full variable domain (rest looked up from reference TRBV7-9 and TRBJ2-7): DTGVSQNPRHKITKRGQNVTFRCDPISEHNRLYWYRQTLGQGPEFLTYFQNEAQLEKSRLLSDRFSAERPKGSFSTLEIQRTEQGDSAMYLCASSKQLPQDEQYFGPGTRLTVT.

The chain links TRBV6-6 to TRBJ1-6, with 7 bases aligning to TRBD1. There are 14 residues in the CDR3. The V and J ends lost 6 bases and 5 bases, in that order; junction bases with no gene match: 4. Germline assignment: CDR1 MNHNY and CDR2 SVGAGI (reference sequence). The CDR3 spells CASSRGQDNSPLHF. CDR3 nucleotide sequence: TGTGCCAGCAGCAGAGGACAGGATAATTCACCCCTCCACTTT.

The chain is built from TRBV28 and TRBJ1-2; D is ambiguous. Trimming left V 7 bases short and J 6 bases short, with 9 bases between. CDR1 MDHEN and CDR2 SYDVKM come from the germline V gene. This CDR3 is built from 11 residues. CDR3 nucleotide sequence: TGTGCCAGCAACGCCTATGATGGCTACACCTTC. Translating gives CASNAYDGYTF.

CDR3 protein: CASSLRGTAYGYTF. The CDR3 DNA reads as TGCGCCAGCAGCTTGCGCGGGACAGCCTATGGCTACACCTTC. This rearrangement joins TRBV5-1 to TRBJ1-2, with TRBD1 identical over 7 bases. Germline trimming cut 1 base from V and 4 bases from J; bases unmatched to any gene: 4. There are 14 residues in the CDR3. Per the germline V gene, CDR1 is SGHRS and CDR2 is YFSETQ.

This chain connects TRBV30 to TRBJ1-6; TRBD1 matches at 11 bases. Trimming cost V 5 bases and J 6 bases; bases outside gene matches: 6. CDR1 is GTSNPN, CDR2 SVGIG, per germline (reference sequence). The CDR3 is 15 amino acids. CDR3 bases: TGTGCCTGGCAGGTGGACAGGGGGCTTAATTCACCCCTCCACTTT. Translation: CAWQVDRGLNSPLHF.

The chain links TRBV5-5 to TRBJ2-7, with D uncertain. The CDR3 is 14 residues long. The germline CDR1 and CDR2 sequences are SGHKS and YYEKEE (reference sequence). V was clipped by 0 bases and J by 6 bases, with 13 bases between them. The CDR3: CASSLDSPLGEQYF. The CDR3 DNA follows: TGTGCCAGCAGCTTGGACAGCCCCCTGGGCGAGCAGTACTTC.

The chain joins TRBV5-5 to TRBJ2-7, with no clear D. The germline gives CDR1 SGHKS, CDR2 YYEKEE (reference sequence). The ends were cut back, 4 bases at V and 4 bases at J, with 15 bases in the middle. The CDR3 runs to 14 residues. CDR3 in amino acids: CASSLSVSEYEQYF. The CDR3 DNA reads TGTGCCAGCAGCCTCTCGGTTAGTGAATACGAGCAGTACTTC.